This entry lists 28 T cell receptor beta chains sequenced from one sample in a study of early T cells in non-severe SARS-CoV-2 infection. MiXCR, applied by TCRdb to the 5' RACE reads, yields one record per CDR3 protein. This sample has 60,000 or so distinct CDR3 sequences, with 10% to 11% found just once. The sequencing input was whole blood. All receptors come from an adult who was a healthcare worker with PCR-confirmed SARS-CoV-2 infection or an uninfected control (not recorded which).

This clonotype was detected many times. As DNA, the CDR3 is TGTGCCTGGAGTGTGTTGCGGGGGTCGGCTAAATCGGAGCAGTTCTTC. Encoded protein: CAWSVLRGSAKSEQFF. The rearrangement joins TRBV30 to TRBJ2-1, with 7 bases matching TRBD2. Looked up from germline, CDR1 is GTSNPN and CDR2 is SVGIG (reference sequence). Losses at the gene ends were 0 bases for V and 10 bases for J; bases not matched to a gene: 15. The length of the CDR3 is 16 residues.

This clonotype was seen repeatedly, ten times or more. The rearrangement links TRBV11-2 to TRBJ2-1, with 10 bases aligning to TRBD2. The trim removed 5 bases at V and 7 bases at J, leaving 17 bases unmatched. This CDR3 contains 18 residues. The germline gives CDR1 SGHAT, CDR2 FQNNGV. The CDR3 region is CASSPSSPSGGAVNEQFF. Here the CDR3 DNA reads TGTGCCAGCAGCCCTAGCTCCCCAAGCGGGGGGGCCGTTAATGAGCAGTTCTTC.

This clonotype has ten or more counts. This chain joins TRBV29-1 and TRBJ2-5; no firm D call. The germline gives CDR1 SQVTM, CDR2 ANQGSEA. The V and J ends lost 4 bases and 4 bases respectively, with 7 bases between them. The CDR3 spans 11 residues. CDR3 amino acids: CSVAGSETQYF. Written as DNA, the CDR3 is TGCAGCGTTGCCGGGTCAGAGACCCAGTACTTC.

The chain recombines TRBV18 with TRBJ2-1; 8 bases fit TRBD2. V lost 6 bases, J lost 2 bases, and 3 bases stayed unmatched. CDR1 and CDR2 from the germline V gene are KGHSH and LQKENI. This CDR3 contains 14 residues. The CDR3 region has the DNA TGTGCCAGCTCCAGAGCGGGGGCCTACAATGAGCAGTTCTTC. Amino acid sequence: CASSRAGAYNEQFF.

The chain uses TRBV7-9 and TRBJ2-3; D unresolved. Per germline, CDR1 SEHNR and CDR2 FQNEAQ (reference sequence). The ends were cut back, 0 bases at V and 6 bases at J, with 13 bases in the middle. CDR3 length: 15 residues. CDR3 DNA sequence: TGTGCCAGCAGCTTAGCTGGCCCGGACGCGGATACGCAGTATTTT. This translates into CASSLAGPDADTQYF. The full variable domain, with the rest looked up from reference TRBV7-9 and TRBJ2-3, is DTGVSQNPRHKITKRGQNVTFRCDPISEHNRLYWYRQTLGQGPEFLTYFQNEAQLEKSRLLSDRFSAERPKGSFSTLEIQRTEQGDSAMYLCASSLAGPDADTQYFGPGTRLTVL.

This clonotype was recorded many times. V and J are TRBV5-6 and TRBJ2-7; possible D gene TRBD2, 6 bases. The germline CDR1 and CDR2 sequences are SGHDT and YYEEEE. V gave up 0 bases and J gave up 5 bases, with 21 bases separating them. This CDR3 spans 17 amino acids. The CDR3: CASSLVGWSGVRDEQYF. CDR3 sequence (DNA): TGTGCCAGCAGCTTGGTCGGATGGTCGGGGGTAAGGGACGAGCAGTACTTC.

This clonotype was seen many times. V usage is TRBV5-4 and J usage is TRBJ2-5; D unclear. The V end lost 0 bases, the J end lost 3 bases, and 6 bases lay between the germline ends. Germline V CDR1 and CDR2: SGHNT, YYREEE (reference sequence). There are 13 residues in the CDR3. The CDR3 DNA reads TGTGCCAGCAGCTTGGGGGCGAAAGAGACCCAGTACTTC. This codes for CASSLGAKETQYF.

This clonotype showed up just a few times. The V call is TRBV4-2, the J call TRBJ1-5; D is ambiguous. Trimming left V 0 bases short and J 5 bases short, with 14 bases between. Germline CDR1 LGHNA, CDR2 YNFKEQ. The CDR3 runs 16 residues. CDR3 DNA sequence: TGTGCCAGCAGCCAAGATTGGCCGGGGAGGCATCAGCCCCAGCATTTT. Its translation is CASSQDWPGRHQPQHF.

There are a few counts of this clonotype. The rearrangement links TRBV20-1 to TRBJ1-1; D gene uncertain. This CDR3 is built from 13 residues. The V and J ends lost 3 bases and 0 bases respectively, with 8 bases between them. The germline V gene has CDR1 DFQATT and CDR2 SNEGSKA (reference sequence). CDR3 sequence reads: CSARTTMNTEAFF. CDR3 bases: TGCAGTGCTAGGACAACCATGAACACTGAAGCTTTCTTT.

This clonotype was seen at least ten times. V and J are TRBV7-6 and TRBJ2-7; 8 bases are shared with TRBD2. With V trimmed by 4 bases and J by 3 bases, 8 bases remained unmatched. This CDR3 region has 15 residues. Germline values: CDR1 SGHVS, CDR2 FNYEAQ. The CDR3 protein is CASSSLSGDDYEQYF. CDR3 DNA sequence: TGTGCCAGCAGCTCCCTTAGCGGGGACGACTACGAGCAGTACTTC.

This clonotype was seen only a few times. CDR3 DNA sequence: TGTGCCAGCAGCCCTGACAGGGATCGGCCCTACAATGAGCAGTTCTTC. Its protein is CASSPDRDRPYNEQFF. The V call is TRBV11-3, the J call TRBJ2-1, with 7 bases matching TRBD1. The CDR3 is 16 amino acids. Germline-derived CDR1 and CDR2 are SGHNT and YENEEA. V trimming: 5 bases; J trimming: 2 bases; junction bases outside the gene matches: 9.

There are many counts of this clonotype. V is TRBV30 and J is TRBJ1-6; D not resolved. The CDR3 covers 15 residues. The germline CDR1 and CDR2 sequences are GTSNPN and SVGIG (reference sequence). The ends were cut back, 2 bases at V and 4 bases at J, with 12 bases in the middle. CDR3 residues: CAWSLGQVYNSPLHF. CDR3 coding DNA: TGTGCCTGGAGTTTAGGTCAGGTTTATAATTCACCCCTCCACTTT.

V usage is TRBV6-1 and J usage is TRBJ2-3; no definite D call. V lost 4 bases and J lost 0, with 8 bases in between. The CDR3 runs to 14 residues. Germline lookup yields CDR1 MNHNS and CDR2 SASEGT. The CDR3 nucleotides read TGTGCCAGCAGTGTGGCTAGGAGCACAGATACGCAGTATTTT. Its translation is CASSVARSTDTQYF.

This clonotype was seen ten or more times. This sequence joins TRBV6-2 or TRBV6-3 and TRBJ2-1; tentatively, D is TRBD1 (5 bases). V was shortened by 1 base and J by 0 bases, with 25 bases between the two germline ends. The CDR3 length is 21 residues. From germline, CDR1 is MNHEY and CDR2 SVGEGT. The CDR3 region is CASSYFFGRGSTLDSYNEQFF. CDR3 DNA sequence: TGTGCCAGCAGTTACTTTTTCGGAAGGGGCAGTACCCTCGACTCCTACAATGAGCAGTTCTTC.

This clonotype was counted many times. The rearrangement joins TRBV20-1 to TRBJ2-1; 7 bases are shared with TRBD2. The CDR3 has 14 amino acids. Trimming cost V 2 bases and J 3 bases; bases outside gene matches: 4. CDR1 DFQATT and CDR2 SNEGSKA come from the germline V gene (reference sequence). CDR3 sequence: CSARPAGVYNEQFF. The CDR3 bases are TGCAGTGCTAGACCGGCGGGGGTCTACAATGAGCAGTTCTTC.

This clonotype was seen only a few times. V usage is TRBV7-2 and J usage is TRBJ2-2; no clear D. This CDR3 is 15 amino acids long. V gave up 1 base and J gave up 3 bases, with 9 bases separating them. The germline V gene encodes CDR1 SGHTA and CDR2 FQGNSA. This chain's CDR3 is CASSLGAVDTGELFF. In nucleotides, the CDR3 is TGTGCCAGCAGCTTAGGGGCCGTGGACACCGGGGAGCTGTTTTTT.

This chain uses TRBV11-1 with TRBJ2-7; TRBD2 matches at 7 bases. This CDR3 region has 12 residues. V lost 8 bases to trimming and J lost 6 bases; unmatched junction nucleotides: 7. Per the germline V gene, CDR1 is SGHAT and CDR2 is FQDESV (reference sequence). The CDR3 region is CASGEGPREQYF. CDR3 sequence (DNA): TGTGCCAGCGGGGAGGGGCCTCGCGAGCAGTACTTC.

As DNA, the CDR3 is TGTGCCAGCAGCTCGCCCCCCCGAAGCCATGAGCAGTTCTTC. Amino acid sequence: CASSSPPRSHEQFF. The gene calls are TRBV6-5 and TRBJ2-1; D gene ambiguous. Germline CDR1 and CDR2: MNHEY and SVGAGI. This CDR3 is built from 14 residues. Trimming cost V 6 bases and J 8 bases, with 17 bases left between them.

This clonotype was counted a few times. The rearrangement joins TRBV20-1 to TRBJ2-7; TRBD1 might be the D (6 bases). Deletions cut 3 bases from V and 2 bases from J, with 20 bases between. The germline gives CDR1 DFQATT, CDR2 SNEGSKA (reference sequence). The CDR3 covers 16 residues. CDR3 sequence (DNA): TGCAGTGCTAGGGACCCATGGGACACCTACACCTACGAGCAGTACTTC. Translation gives CSARDPWDTYTYEQYF.

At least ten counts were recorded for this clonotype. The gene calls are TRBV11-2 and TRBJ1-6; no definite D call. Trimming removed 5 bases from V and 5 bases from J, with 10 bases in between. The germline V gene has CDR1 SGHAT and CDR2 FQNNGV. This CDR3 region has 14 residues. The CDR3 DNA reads TGTGCCAGCAGCCCGAGAAGTAATAATTCACCCCTCCACTTT. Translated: CASSPRSNNSPLHF.

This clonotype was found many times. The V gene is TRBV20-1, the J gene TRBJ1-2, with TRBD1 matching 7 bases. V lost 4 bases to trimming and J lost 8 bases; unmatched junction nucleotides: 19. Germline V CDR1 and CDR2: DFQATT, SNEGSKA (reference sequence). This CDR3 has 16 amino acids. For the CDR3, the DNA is TGCAGTGCTATCGGGGACAGAAACAATGGCCGCGACGGCTACACCTTC. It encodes CSAIGDRNNGRDGYTF.

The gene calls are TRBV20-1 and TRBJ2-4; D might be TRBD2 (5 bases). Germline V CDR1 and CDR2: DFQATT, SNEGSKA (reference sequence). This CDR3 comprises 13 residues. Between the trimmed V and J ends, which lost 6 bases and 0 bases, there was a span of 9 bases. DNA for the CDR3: TGCAGTGCCTTTGGACTAGCCAAAAACATTCAGTACTTC. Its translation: CSAFGLAKNIQYF.

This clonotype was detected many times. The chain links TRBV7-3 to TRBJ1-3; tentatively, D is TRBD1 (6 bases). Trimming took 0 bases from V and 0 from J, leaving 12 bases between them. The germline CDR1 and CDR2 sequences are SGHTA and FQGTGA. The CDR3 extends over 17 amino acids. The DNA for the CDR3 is TGTGCCAGCAGCTTAACCCCGACAGGCGCCTCTGGAAACACCATATATTTT. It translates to CASSLTPTGASGNTIYF.

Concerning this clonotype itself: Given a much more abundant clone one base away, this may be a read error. The chain's CDR3 is CASSITQGSARYF. As DNA, the CDR3 is TGTGCTAGCAGCATCACCCAGGGCAGTGCGCGGTATTTT. The V call is TRBV7-7, the J call TRBJ2-3; weak D call: TRBD1 (5 bases). CDR1 SSHAT and CDR2 FNYEAQ come from the germline V gene (reference sequence). The CDR3 runs to 13 residues. Based on the CDR3 plus reference TRBV7-7 and TRBJ2-3, the full variable domain is GAGVSQSPRYKVTKRGQDVTLRCDPISSHATLYWYQQALGQGPEFLTYFNYEAQPDKSGLPSDRFSAERPEGSISTLTIQRTEQRDSAMYRCASSITQGSARYFGPGTRLTVL.

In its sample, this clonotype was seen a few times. In DNA, the CDR3 is TGTGCCACCAGCAGAGAGGGGATCGGTTGGAAGCACGAGCAGTACTTC. This codes for CATSREGIGWKHEQYF. The chain has TRBV15 and TRBJ2-7; D is undetermined. Germline V lookup: CDR1 LNHNV, CDR2 YYDKDF (reference sequence). The germline V and J ends were trimmed by 0 bases and 5 bases, with 17 bases remaining between them. This CDR3 region has 16 residues. Based on the CDR3 plus reference TRBV15 and TRBJ2-7, the full variable domain is DAMVIQNPRYQVTQFGKPVTLSCSQTLNHNVMYWYQQKSSQAPKLLFHYYDKDFNNEADTPDNFQSRRPNTSFCFLDIRSPGLGDTAMYLCATSREGIGWKHEQYFGPGTRLTVT.

The CDR3 loop reads CASSAAPAYEQYF. The CDR3 DNA is TGTGCCAGCAGCGCCGCCCCCGCCTACGAGCAGTACTTC. The chain employs TRBV7-6 and TRBJ2-7, with D unclear. Trimming cost V 5 bases and J 2 bases, with 10 bases left between them. CDR3 size: 13 residues. Germline V gene sequence: CDR1 SGHVS, CDR2 FNYEAQ.

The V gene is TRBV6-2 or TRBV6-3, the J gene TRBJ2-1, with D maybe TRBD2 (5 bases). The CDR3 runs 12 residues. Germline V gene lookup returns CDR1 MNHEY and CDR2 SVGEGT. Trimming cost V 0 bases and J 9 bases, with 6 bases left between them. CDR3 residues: CASSYSSVEQFF. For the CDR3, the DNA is TGTGCCAGCAGTTACTCTAGCGTTGAGCAGTTCTTC.

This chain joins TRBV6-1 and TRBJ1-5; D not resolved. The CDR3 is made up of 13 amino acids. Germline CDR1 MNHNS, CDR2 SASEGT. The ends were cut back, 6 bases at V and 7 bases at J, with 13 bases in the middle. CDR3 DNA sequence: TGTGCCAGCAGCCCTGCGTCACGGCAGCCCCAGCATTTT. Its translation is CASSPASRQPQHF.